A selection of T cell receptor beta chains follows, all from one sample in a study of immune evolution from preneoplasia to lung adenocarcinoma. Here immunoSEQ multiplex PCR was the method, and the copy in TCRdb shows in-frame clones only, minus some. In the table there are roughly 40,000 clones, more than 60% of which are singletons. The sequenced sample consisted of FFPE invasive lung adenocarcinoma tissue. The receptor source for this set is a person aged 55 to 75 with lung adenocarcinoma. Both conserved end residues are part of each CDR3. Fields, in order: clone size, V gene, D gene, J gene, CDR3 DNA, CDR3 protein. A D gene is named only where the DNA matches it firmly. The size of a clone is reported for some rows only, either as once, few or many, or as a class for expanded clones.

>.|TRBV7-2|.|TRBJ2-3
TGTGCCAGCAGATATAGGACAGGCACAGATACGCAGTATTTT
CASRYRTGTDTQYF
>.|TRBV5-1|.|TRBJ2-1
TGCGCCAGCAGCTTCAGCGGGAAGGGGGATGAGCAGTTCTTC
CASSFSGKGDEQFF
>.|TRBV5-1|.|TRBJ1-5
TGCGCCAGCAGCTTGGCGCCGAGGGCGGGTCAGCCCCAGCATTTT
CASSLAPRAGQPQHF
>.|TRBV29-1|TRBD2|TRBJ2-7
TGCAGCGTTTCGGGACTAGCGGGAGTAATGGGTCCTAGGGACGAGCAGTACTTC
CSVSGLAGVMGPRDEQYF
>.|TRBV5-4|TRBD1|TRBJ2-2
TGTGCCAGCAGCCCGGGACAGAGACGCACCGGGGAGCTGTTTTTT
CASSPGQRRTGELFF
>.|TRBV7-2|.|TRBJ2-3
TGTGCCAGCAGCTTAGGGGCTACTACAGATACGCAGTATTTT
CASSLGATTDTQYF
>.|TRBV7-9|.|TRBJ2-1
TGTGCCAGCAGCTTAGGGGACCCCTCCTACAATGAGCAGTTCTTC
CASSLGDPSYNEQFF
>.|TRBV29-1|.|TRBJ2-4
TGCAGCGCCGAATTGGGGGTGGCCAAAAACATTCAGTACTTC
CSAELGVAKNIQYF
>.|TRBV5-4|TRBD2|TRBJ2-1
TGTGCCAGCAGCCCGAGAAACAAAGCCGGGACTAGGAATGAGCAGTTCTTC
CASSPRNKAGTRNEQFF
>.|TRBV7-2|.|TRBJ2-7
TGTGCCAGCAGCTCCCGGCCTCCGGGGGCGGACGAGCAGTACTTC
CASSSRPPGADEQYF
>.|TRBV18|.|TRBJ1-4
TGTGCCAGCTCTCGAACAGACATCGCAACTAATGAAAAACTGTTTTTT
CASSRTDIATNEKLFF
>.|TRBV28|TRBD1|TRBJ2-6
TGTGCCAGCAGTGAGACAGGGGCCAGCTCTGGGGCCAACGTCCTGACTTTC
CASSETGASSGANVLTF
>.|TRBV30|TRBD2|TRBJ2-5
TGTGCCTGGAGTCACTCTGTGACTAGCACGCAAGAGACCCAGTACTTC
CAWSHSVTSTQETQYF
>.|TRBV5-1|.|TRBJ2-5
TGCGCCAGCAGCTTGACGGGCGGGAATGAGGAGACCCAGTACTTC
CASSLTGGNEETQYF
>few|TRBV28|TRBD1|TRBJ1-5
TGTGCCAGCAGATTGGGACAGTGGAGCAATCAGCCCCAGCATTTT
CASRLGQWSNQPQHF
>.|TRBV28|.|TRBJ2-7
TGTGCCAGCAGCTCAGGGGTGGCAGGGCATGACGAGCAGTACTTC
CASSSGVAGHDEQYF
>few|TRBV19|TRBD2|TRBJ2-2
TGTGCCAGTAGAAGGACTAGCGGATTTACCGGGGAGCTGTTTTTT
CASRRTSGFTGELFF
>.|TRBV25-1|TRBD2|TRBJ2-1
TGTGCCAGCAGTTCACCAGCGGGAGTAACGTCTGAGCAGTTCTTC
CASSSPAGVTSEQFF
>once|TRBV28|TRBD2|TRBJ2-7
TGTGCCAGCACCTTGGGGGAGGGCCTCCACGAGCAGTACTTC
CASTLGEGLHEQYF
>few|TRBV28|.|TRBJ1-1
TGTGCCAGCTTACTACGGACGGGAATCACTGAAGCTTTCTTT
CASLLRTGITEAFF
>.|TRBV7-8|TRBD1|TRBJ2-1
TGTGCCAGCAGGCACCCGGGACAGGGGAATGAGCAGTTCTTC
CASRHPGQGNEQFF
>.|TRBV6-1|.|TRBJ2-3
TGTGCCAGCAGTCCTAGGGTGGGAGCGGGTACGCAGTATTTT
CASSPRVGAGTQYF
>.|TRBV27|TRBD2|TRBJ2-1
TGTGCCAGCAGTTCCTTAAAACTAGCGGGAGTAAATGAGCAGTTCTTC
CASSSLKLAGVNEQFF
>.|TRBV5-1|.|TRBJ1-2
TGCGCCAGCAGCTTATCGACAGCGAACTATGGCTACACCTTC
CASSLSTANYGYTF